The 31 T cell receptor beta chains presented below share a single source sample, sequenced in a study of T cell responses to AZD1222 COVID-19 vaccine. The repertoire was sequenced with immunoSEQ multiplex PCR; TCRdb's copy has only in-frame clones and lacks some. The sample has about 130,000 clones, more than 90% seen once. Material: peripheral blood, obtained 28 days after the second AZD1222 dose. The receptor set was obtained from an adult who received the AZD1222 COVID-19 vaccine.

V usage is TRBV30 and J usage is TRBJ1-1, with TRBD1 matching 7 bases. Germline-derived CDR1 and CDR2 are GTSNPN and SVGIG (reference sequence). The CDR3 totals 14 residues. The CDR3 region is CAIKGEGARTEAFF. The DNA for the CDR3 is TGTGCAATCAAGGGGGAGGGGGCGAGGACTGAAGCTTTCTTT.

A single count supports this clone. The J gene is TRBJ1-2, the V gene TRBV3-1 (or the pseudogene TRBV3-2); D remains unclear. V lost 1 base to trimming and J lost 0 bases, with 6 bases between them. The germline V gene encodes CDR1 LGHDT and CDR2 YNNKEL (reference sequence). This CDR3 region has 14 residues. The CDR3, as DNA: TGTGCCAGCAGCCAAGCCGACACTAACTATGGCTACACCTTC. This codes for CASSQADTNYGYTF.

This clone was seen a single time. In nucleotides, the CDR3 is TGCGCCAGCAGCTTGGGACAATTCGGGAATTCACCCCTCCACTTT. Translation: CASSLGQFGNSPLHF. This rearrangement joins TRBV5-1 to TRBJ1-6; the D is unclear. CDR1 SGHRS and CDR2 YFSETQ come from the germline V gene. The V and J ends lost 0 bases and 7 bases respectively, with 11 bases between them. CDR3 size: 15 residues.

This clone was counted only a few times. The V and J genes are TRBV9 and TRBJ1-2, with D maybe TRBD1 (5 bases). CDR3 length: 16 amino acids. Germline CDR1 is SGDLS and CDR2 is YYNGEE. V gave up 3 bases and J gave up 4 bases, with 19 bases separating them. CDR3 in DNA: TGTGCCAGCAGCGGCCCGGCGCCGCAGGGAGCCTATGGCTACACCTTC. As protein: CASSGPAPQGAYGYTF.

CDR3 nucleotide sequence: TGTGCCAGCAGCTTAGGAAACAGCTACGAGCAGTACTTC. This encodes CASSLGNSYEQYF. The chain combines TRBV7-6 with TRBJ2-7, with D unresolved. The germline gives CDR1 SGHVS, CDR2 FNYEAQ. The CDR3 extends over 13 amino acids. Trimming left V 1 base short and J 3 bases short, with 7 bases between. Full variable domain (rest looked up from reference TRBV7-6 and TRBJ2-7): GAGVSQSPRYKVTKRGQDVALRCDPISGHVSLYWYRQALGQGPEFLTYFNYEAQQDKSGLPNDRFSAERPEGSISTLTIQRTEQRDSAMYRCASSLGNSYEQYFGPGTRLTVT.

The table lists this clone with a count of one. The chain uses TRBV5-1 and TRBJ1-3; a weak D match, TRBD1 (6 bases). CDR1 is SGHRS and CDR2 is YFSETQ in the germline V gene. The germline V and J ends were trimmed by 9 bases and 3 bases, with 10 bases remaining between them. CDR3 length: 12 amino acids. CDR3 DNA: TGCGCCAACAGGGTAAATGGAAACACCATATATTTT. Protein product: CANRVNGNTIYF.

The CDR3 region has the DNA TGTGCCAGCTCACCAAGCTGGACAGTCCAAGAGACCCAGTACTTC. It specifies CASSPSWTVQETQYF. The V gene is TRBV18, the J gene TRBJ2-5; possibly TRBD1 for D (6 bases). Trimming stripped 2 bases from V and 1 base from J, with 11 bases between. CDR3 length equals 15 residues. The germline CDR1 and CDR2 sequences are KGHSH and LQKENI.

The chain couples TRBV29-1 to TRBJ2-5, with 15 bases identical to TRBD2. The junction had 10 bases not matched to a gene; V was cut back by 7 bases and J by 7 bases. The CDR3 covers 15 residues. Germline lookup yields CDR1 SQVTM and CDR2 ANQGSEA. The CDR3 DNA sequence: TGCAGCGGGGAGGGGACTAGCGGGGGGACAGGGACCCAGTACTTC. Its protein is CSGEGTSGGTGTQYF.

The chain combines TRBV13 with TRBJ1-6; 8 bases are a match to TRBD1. The CDR3 runs to 17 residues. The V gene's germline CDR1 is PRHDT and CDR2 FYEKMQ (reference sequence). J gave up 6 bases and V 3 bases, and 10 bases lay outside the gene matches. The CDR3 here is CASSFGTGGGSNSPLHF. The CDR3 DNA reads TGTGCCAGCAGCTTTGGGACAGGCGGAGGTAGTAATTCACCCCTCCACTTT.

The rearrangement uses TRBV4-2 and TRBJ1-5; D remains ambiguous. From germline, CDR1 is LGHNA and CDR2 YNFKEQ. V was shortened by 1 base and J by 3 bases, with 10 bases between the two germline ends. There are 15 residues in the CDR3. CDR3 nucleotide sequence: TGTGCCAGCAGCCAAGCGAGCCCACCCAATCAGCCCCAGCATTTT. Protein sequence: CASSQASPPNQPQHF.

The chain couples TRBV25-1 to TRBJ2-1, with a weak D call TRBD2 (6 bases). CDR1 is MGHDK and CDR2 is SYGVNS in the germline V gene. V lost 5 bases to trimming and J lost 7 bases, with 12 bases between them. The CDR3 runs to 13 residues. The CDR3 is CASSRGLRNEQFF. The DNA of the CDR3 is TGTGCCAGCAGTCGGGGACTGAGGAATGAGCAGTTCTTC.

The chain couples TRBV6-1 to TRBJ1-4; 8 nucleotides line up with TRBD1. Trimming cost V 3 bases and J 4 bases; bases outside gene matches: 4. Germline values: CDR1 MNHNS, CDR2 SASEGT. The CDR3 contains 15 residues. The CDR3 nucleotides are TGTGCCAGCAGTGACAGGGGGCTATTTAATGAAAAACTGTTTTTT. It encodes CASSDRGLFNEKLFF.

The chain carries TRBV19 and TRBJ2-1, with 10 bases that match TRBD1. The V gene end was trimmed by 5 bases and the J gene end by 4 bases; junction bases not matched to a gene: 8. CDR1 is LNHDA and CDR2 is SQIVND in the germline V gene (reference sequence). CDR3 size: 16 residues. The CDR3 sequence: CASSLTGGDLYNEQFF. The CDR3 DNA is TGTGCCAGTAGTTTGACAGGGGGCGACCTTTACAATGAGCAGTTCTTC.

The rearrangement joins TRBV29-1 to TRBJ1-1, with D possibly TRBD1 on 5 matching bases. Germline-derived CDR1 and CDR2 are SQVTM and ANQGSEA. The V and J ends lost 0 bases and 1 base respectively, with 15 bases between them. CDR3 length equals 16 residues. The CDR3 region is CSVEDRQGQPNTEAFF. In DNA form, the CDR3 reads TGCAGCGTTGAAGATCGGCAGGGCCAGCCGAACACTGAAGCTTTCTTT. Filled out from reference TRBV29-1 and TRBJ1-1, the complete variable domain reads SAVISQKPSRDICQRGTSLTIQCQVDSQVTMMFWYRQQPGQSLTLIATANQGSEATYESGFVIDKFPISRPNLTFSTLTVSNMSPEDSSIYLCSVEDRQGQPNTEAFFGQGTRLTVV.

The chain links TRBV7-8 to TRBJ1-1, with unresolved D. Between the trimmed V and J ends, which lost 7 bases and 4 bases, there was a span of 16 bases. CDR1 SGHVS and CDR2 FQNEAQ come from the germline V gene. The CDR3 consists of 14 residues. The CDR3 bases are TGTGCCAGCACCTATACGACCGGGAGCACTGAAGCTTTCTTT. It yields the protein CASTYTTGSTEAFF. The whole variable domain, filled in from reference TRBV7-8 and TRBJ1-1, reads GAGVSQSPRYKVAKRGQDVALRCDPISGHVSLFWYQQALGQGPEFLTYFQNEAQLDKSGLPSDRFFAERPEGSVSTLKIQRTQQEDSAVYLCASTYTTGSTEAFFGQGTRLTVV.

V usage is TRBV19 and J usage is TRBJ1-6; 11 bases align to TRBD1. CDR1 LNHDA and CDR2 SQIVND come from the germline V gene (reference sequence). The CDR3 consists of 16 residues. J was trimmed by 9 bases and V by 5 bases; bases with no gene match: 9. Here the CDR3 reads CASSSPPGQGGSPLHF. The CDR3 region has the DNA TGTGCCAGTAGTTCACCTCCGGGACAGGGGGGTTCACCCCTCCACTTT.

The chain couples TRBV18 to TRBJ2-2; D is possibly TRBD1 (6 bases). From germline, CDR1 is KGHSH and CDR2 LQKENI. The CDR3 spans 15 residues. V was shortened by 5 bases and J by 4 bases, with 14 bases between the two germline ends. The CDR3 DNA is TGTGCCAGCTCAGCTCGATCACAGGGCACCGGGGAGCTGTTTTTT. As protein: CASSARSQGTGELFF.

The V gene is TRBV24-1, the J gene TRBJ1-2; 8 bases align to TRBD1. Germline CDR1 reads KGHDR; CDR2 reads SFDVKD. The CDR3 loop spans 14 amino acids. With V trimmed by 3 bases and J by 6 bases, 5 bases remained unmatched. CDR3 protein: CATSDPGGADGYTF. CDR3 DNA sequence: TGTGCCACCAGTGATCCAGGGGGCGCAGATGGCTACACCTTC.

The V gene is TRBV10-3, the J gene TRBJ1-2; tentative D call: TRBD1 (6 bases). Germline CDR1 reads ENHRY; CDR2 reads SYGVKD. Trimming removed 11 bases from V and 2 bases from J, with 15 bases in between. The CDR3 sequence is 13 residues long. This chain's CDR3 is CAVAGVRNYGYTF. The CDR3 bases are TGTGCCGTCGCAGGGGTTCGGAACTATGGCTACACCTTC.

The chain recombines TRBV12-3 or TRBV12-4 with TRBJ1-5, with 7 nucleotides matching TRBD1. Trimming cost V 3 bases and J 7 bases; bases outside gene matches: 3. The CDR3 spans 13 residues. For the CDR3, the DNA is TGTGCCAGCAGTTTGCAGGGGGGGCAGCCCCAGCATTTT. Residues: CASSLQGGQPQHF.

The CDR3 sequence is CASSILASGSYEQFF. For the CDR3, the DNA is TGTGCCAGTAGTATCCTAGCAAGCGGGAGTTATGAGCAGTTCTTC. J is TRBJ2-1 and V is TRBV19; TRBD2 matches 8 bases. Germline V gene data show CDR1 as LNHDA and CDR2 as SQIVND (reference sequence). The J segment lost 8 bases and the V segment lost 3 bases, leaving 9 bases of the junction unmatched. The CDR3 sequence is 15 residues long.

The V call is TRBV30, the J call TRBJ2-5, with TRBD1 identical over 11 bases. This CDR3 comprises 14 residues. Unmatched junction bases numbered 6, after V lost 4 bases and J lost 5 bases. Germline assignment: CDR1 GTSNPN and CDR2 SVGIG (reference sequence). CDR3: CAWMGTGGLETQYF. The CDR3 DNA reads TGTGCCTGGATGGGGACAGGGGGTCTGGAGACCCAGTACTTC.

The chain recombines TRBV12-3 or TRBV12-4 with TRBJ1-2; 7 bases are a match to TRBD1. This CDR3 is built from 12 residues. J lost 13 bases, V lost 1 base, and 6 bases had no gene match. CDR3 loop: CASSLGRGGCTF. The DNA for the CDR3 is TGTGCCAGCAGTTTAGGCAGGGGGGGTTGCACCTTC.

The chain employs TRBV5-1 and TRBJ1-1; D not resolved. The germline gives CDR1 SGHRS, CDR2 YFSETQ. Trimming took 1 base from V and 7 from J, leaving 11 bases between them. The CDR3 runs to 13 residues. The CDR3 coding sequence is TGCGCCAGCAGCTTGAGCCAGTTTGGTGAAGCTTTCTTT. Translated, it gives CASSLSQFGEAFF. The full variable domain, its missing parts supplied by reference TRBV5-1 and TRBJ1-1, is KAGVTQTPRYLIKTRGQQVTLSCSPISGHRSVSWYQQTPGQGLQFLFEYFSETQRNKGNFPGRFSGRQFSNSRSEMNVSTLELGDSALYLCASSLSQFGEAFFGQGTRLTVV.

This chain uses TRBV7-2 with TRBJ1-6; D is unclear. CDR3 length equals 12 residues. Trimming pared 3 bases from V and 7 bases from J, leaving 4 bases between. Germline CDR1 reads SGHTA; CDR2 reads FQGNSA. The DNA of the CDR3 is TGTGCCAGCAGCTTTGGAAATTCACCCCTCCACTTT. This codes for CASSFGNSPLHF.

This clone was observed once. J is TRBJ2-1 and V is TRBV19, with D perhaps TRBD2 (6 bases). The CDR3 consists of 14 residues. Trimming removed 1 base from V and 8 bases from J, with 12 bases in between. CDR1 and CDR2 from the germline V gene are LNHDA and SQIVND (reference sequence). CDR3 nucleotides: TGTGCCAGTAGTATAGGCTGGGGAGGCGATGAGCAGTTCTTC. This codes for CASSIGWGGDEQFF.

This chain links TRBV5-1 with TRBJ1-2; TRBD1 agrees at 7 bases. The CDR3 is 13 residues long. V shed 8 bases and J 0 bases; nucleotides not matched to a gene: 4. Germline V lookup: CDR1 SGHRS, CDR2 YFSETQ. This CDR3 reads CASRQGSNYGYTF. In DNA, the CDR3 is TGCGCCAGTAGACAGGGCTCTAACTATGGCTACACCTTC. The full variable domain, with the rest looked up from reference TRBV5-1 and TRBJ1-2, is KAGVTQTPRYLIKTRGQQVTLSCSPISGHRSVSWYQQTPGQGLQFLFEYFSETQRNKGNFPGRFSGRQFSNSRSEMNVSTLELGDSALYLCASRQGSNYGYTFGSGTRLTVV.

CDR3 amino acids: CASEGREAFF. For the CDR3, the DNA is TGTGCCAGCGAGGGGCGTGAAGCTTTCTTT. This chain links TRBV2 with TRBJ1-1; possible D gene TRBD1, 5 bases. The CDR3 length is 10 residues. Deletions cut 8 bases from V and 7 bases from J, with 8 bases between. Germline CDR1 SNHLY, CDR2 FYNNEI.

The CDR3: CASSVGGAYNEQFF. The DNA for the CDR3 is TGCGCCAGCAGTGTAGGAGGGGCCTACAATGAGCAGTTCTTC. The chain has TRBV10-2 and TRBJ2-1, with D perhaps matching TRBD2 (6 bases). CDR1 is WSHSY and CDR2 is SAAADI in the germline V gene. Trimming took 4 bases from V and 2 from J, leaving 9 bases between them. This CDR3 is 14 amino acids long.

This chain uses TRBV27 with TRBJ1-4; D remains unclear. Germline V CDR1 and CDR2: MNHEY, SMNVEV (reference sequence). The CDR3 sequence is 13 residues long. The V and J ends lost 2 bases and 8 bases respectively, with 9 bases between them. In DNA, the CDR3 is TGTGCCAGCAGTTTAGGCCCTTGGGAAAAACTGTTTTTT. This gives the protein CASSLGPWEKLFF.

The genes are TRBV2 and TRBJ2-7; a possible D gene is TRBD1 (6 bases). This CDR3 spans 14 amino acids. Germline-derived CDR1 and CDR2 are SNHLY and FYNNEI. The germline V and J ends were trimmed by 2 bases and 2 bases, with 10 bases remaining between them. As DNA, the CDR3 is TGTGCCAGCAGTGAACACAGGGAAGCCTACGAGCAGTACTTC. The encoded protein is CASSEHREAYEQYF.